The 13 T cell receptor beta chains below were found in one sample sequenced in a study of T cell responses to AZD1222 COVID-19 vaccine. TCRdb's table, derived via immunoSEQ multiplex PCR, lists solely in-frame clones and lacks some. This table has under 150,000 clones, roughly 90% appearing once. Here the sequenced sample was peripheral blood, taken 28 days after the second AZD1222 dose. The source is an adult who received the AZD1222 COVID-19 vaccine.

The V and J genes are TRBV7-9 and TRBJ2-4; D possibly matches TRBD1 or TRBD2 (5 bases each). V shed 10 bases and J shed 0 bases, with 16 bases lying between them. Germline lookup yields CDR1 SEHNR and CDR2 FQNEAQ (reference sequence). The length of the CDR3 is 15 residues. The CDR3 spells CATLPPGLAKNIQYF. CDR3 nucleotides: TGTGCCACCTTACCGCCGGGGCTAGCCAAAAACATTCAGTACTTC.

The V call is TRBV6-5, the J call TRBJ1-5; 10 nucleotides agree with TRBD1. Per the germline V gene, CDR1 is MNHEY and CDR2 is SVGAGI. This CDR3 is 15 amino acids long. The V gene end was trimmed by 6 bases and the J gene end by 6 bases; junction bases not matched to a gene: 8. The CDR3 sequence: CASSRGTGEGQPQHF. The CDR3 nucleotides are TGTGCCAGCAGCAGAGGGACAGGGGAGGGTCAGCCCCAGCATTTT.

This clone was seen just once. The CDR3 loop reads CARPLTGVIYGNQPQHF. Here the CDR3 DNA reads TGTGCCAGGCCTCTGACAGGGGTCATATATGGCAATCAGCCCCAGCATTTT. The chain couples TRBV19 to TRBJ1-5; 8 nucleotides match TRBD1. This CDR3 comprises 17 residues. The V and J ends lost 9 bases and 2 bases, in that order; junction bases with no gene match: 15. Germline assignment: CDR1 LNHDA and CDR2 SQIVND (reference sequence). The full variable domain, with the rest looked up from reference TRBV19 and TRBJ1-5, is DGGITQSPKYLFRKEGQNVTLSCEQNLNHDAMYWYRQDPGQGLRLIYYSQIVNDFQKGDIAEGYSVSREKKESFPLTVTSAQKNPTAFYLCARPLTGVIYGNQPQHFGDGTRLSIL.

V is TRBV5-1 and J is TRBJ1-3, with D unresolved. V was trimmed by 6 bases and J by 4 bases, leaving 17 bases between them. CDR3 size: 15 residues. Per the germline V gene, CDR1 is SGHRS and CDR2 is YFSETQ. The CDR3 protein is CASKVDGVTGNTIYF. The CDR3 nucleotides are TGCGCCAGCAAGGTGGATGGGGTAACGGGAAACACCATATATTTT.

This clone has more than one count but fewer than ten. The rearrangement joins TRBV10-3 to TRBJ1-3; maybe TRBD1 (5 bases). Germline CDR1 reads ENHRY; CDR2 reads SYGVKD. V lost 2 bases to trimming and J lost 0 bases, with 11 bases between them. This CDR3 has 16 residues. DNA for the CDR3: TGTGCCATCAGTGAGGGGGCAGGAAGCTCTGGAAACACCATATATTTT. This codes for CAISEGAGSSGNTIYF.

This chain joins TRBV6-5 and TRBJ2-3; 8 bases agree with TRBD2. The trim removed 4 bases at V and 7 bases at J, leaving 10 bases unmatched. Per the germline V gene, CDR1 is MNHEY and CDR2 is SVGAGI. The CDR3 sequence is 15 residues long. The CDR3 DNA reads as TGTGCCAGCAGTTCAGCGGGAGCAGGCCCGCATACGCAGTATTTT. This sequence encodes CASSSAGAGPHTQYF.

V usage is TRBV11-3 and J usage is TRBJ2-3, with 10 bases lining up with TRBD2. V lost 5 bases and J lost 2; bases outside the gene matches: 7. This CDR3 is 16 amino acids long. CDR1 and CDR2 from the germline V gene are SGHNT and YENEEA. In DNA form, the CDR3 reads TGTGCCAGCAGCGCAGACGGACTAGCGGCCACAGATACGCAGTATTTT. It specifies CASSADGLAATDTQYF.

The V call is TRBV30, the J call TRBJ1-5, with D tentatively TRBD1 (5 bases). Germline values: CDR1 GTSNPN, CDR2 SVGIG (reference sequence). The V and J ends lost 0 bases and 6 bases respectively, with 15 bases between them. This CDR3 region has 15 residues. DNA of the CDR3: TGTGCCTGGAGTGTAGGCGCCAGGGAAGGTCAGCCCCAGCATTTT. Translation: CAWSVGAREGQPQHF.

The chain uses TRBV23-1 and TRBJ2-1; 7 nucleotides match TRBD1. TRBV23-1 is flagged as an ORF with uncertain function. The J segment lost 8 bases and the V segment lost 5 bases, leaving 15 bases of the junction unmatched. This CDR3 is built from 16 residues. The CDR3: CASSTPHRGKVDEQFF. The CDR3 DNA reads TGCGCCAGCAGTACCCCCCACAGGGGAAAGGTCGATGAGCAGTTCTTC.

The CDR3 bases are TGTGCCAGCAGCCTAAGGGCAGGGACGGAAAAACTGTTTTTT. Translated, it gives CASSLRAGTEKLFF. The chain employs TRBV2 and TRBJ1-4; D may be TRBD1 (5 bases). The CDR3 has 14 amino acids. Germline loops: CDR1 SNHLY, CDR2 FYNNEI. The V and J ends lost 6 bases and 8 bases respectively, with 16 bases between them.

This clone was counted a single time. This chain uses TRBV28 with TRBJ2-7; TRBD2 might be the D (6 bases). The CDR3 covers 13 residues. Germline V gives CDR1 MDHEN, CDR2 SYDVKM. Trimming took 2 bases from V and 3 from J, leaving 8 bases between them. CDR3 sequence (DNA): TGTGCCAGCAGTTTAATGGGGGGCTACGAGCAGTACGTC. The encoded protein is CASSLMGGYEQYV.

The rearrangement links TRBV19 to TRBJ2-2, with D possibly matching TRBD2 (5 bases). The ends were cut back, 6 bases at V and 0 bases at J, with 8 bases in the middle. Germline V CDR1 and CDR2: LNHDA, SQIVND (reference sequence). This CDR3 region has 14 residues. This CDR3 reads CASRTGSNTGELFF. The CDR3 DNA is TGTGCCAGTAGAACGGGGTCGAACACCGGGGAGCTGTTTTTT.

The V call is TRBV6-2 or TRBV6-3, the J call TRBJ2-3; 16 bases are a match to TRBD2. Germline CDR1 and CDR2: MNHEY and SVGEGT. The J segment lost 4 bases and the V segment lost 0 bases, leaving 4 bases of the junction unmatched. CDR3 length: 18 residues. The CDR3 region is CASSYSGTSGRAADTQYF. The CDR3, as DNA: TGTGCCAGCAGTTACTCCGGGACTAGCGGGAGGGCCGCAGATACGCAGTATTTT.